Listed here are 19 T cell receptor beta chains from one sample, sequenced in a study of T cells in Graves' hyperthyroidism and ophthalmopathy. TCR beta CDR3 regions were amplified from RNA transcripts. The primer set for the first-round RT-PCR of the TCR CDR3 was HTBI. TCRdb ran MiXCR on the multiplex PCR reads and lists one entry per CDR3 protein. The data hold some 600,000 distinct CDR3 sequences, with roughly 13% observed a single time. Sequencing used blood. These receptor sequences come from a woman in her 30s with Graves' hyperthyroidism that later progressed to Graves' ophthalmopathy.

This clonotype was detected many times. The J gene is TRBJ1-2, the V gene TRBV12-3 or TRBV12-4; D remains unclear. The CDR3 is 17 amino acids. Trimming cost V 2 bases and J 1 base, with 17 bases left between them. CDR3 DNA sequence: TGTGCCAGCAGTTTACTTAGAGGGTTGGAACTTAACTATGGCTACACCTTC. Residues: CASSLLRGLELNYGYTF.

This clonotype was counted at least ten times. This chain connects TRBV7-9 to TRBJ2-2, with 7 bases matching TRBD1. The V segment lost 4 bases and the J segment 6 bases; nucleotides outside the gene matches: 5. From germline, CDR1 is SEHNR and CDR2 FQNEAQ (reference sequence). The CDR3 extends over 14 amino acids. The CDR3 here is CASSWDRDAGELFF. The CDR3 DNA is TGTGCCAGCAGCTGGGACAGAGATGCCGGGGAGCTGTTTTTT.

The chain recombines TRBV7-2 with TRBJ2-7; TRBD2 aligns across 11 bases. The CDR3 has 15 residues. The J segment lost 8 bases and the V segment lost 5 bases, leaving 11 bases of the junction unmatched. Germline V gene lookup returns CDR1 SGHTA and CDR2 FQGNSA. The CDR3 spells CASSPSSGRRYKQYF. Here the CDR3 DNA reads TGTGCCAGCAGCCCTTCTAGCGGGAGGAGATACAAGCAGTACTTC.

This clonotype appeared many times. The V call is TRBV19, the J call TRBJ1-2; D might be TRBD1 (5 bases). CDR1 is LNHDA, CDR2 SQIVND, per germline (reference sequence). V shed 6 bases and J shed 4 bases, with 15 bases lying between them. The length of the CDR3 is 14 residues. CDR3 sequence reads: CASSGGGYPYGYTF. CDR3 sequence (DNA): TGTGCCAGTAGCGGGGGGGGGTACCCCTATGGCTACACCTTC.

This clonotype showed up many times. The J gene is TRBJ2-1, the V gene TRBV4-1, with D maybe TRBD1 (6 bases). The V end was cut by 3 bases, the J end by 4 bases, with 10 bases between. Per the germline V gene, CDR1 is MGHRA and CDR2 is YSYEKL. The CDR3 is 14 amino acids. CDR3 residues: CASSHSTGYNEQFF. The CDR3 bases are TGCGCCAGCAGCCACTCAACAGGGTACAATGAGCAGTTCTTC.

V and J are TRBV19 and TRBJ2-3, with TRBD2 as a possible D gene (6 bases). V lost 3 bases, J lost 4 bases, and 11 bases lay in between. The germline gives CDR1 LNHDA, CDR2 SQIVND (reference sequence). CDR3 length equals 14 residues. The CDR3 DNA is TGTGCCAGTAGTATTGGGCGGGAATCAGATACGCAGTATTTT. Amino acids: CASSIGRESDTQYF. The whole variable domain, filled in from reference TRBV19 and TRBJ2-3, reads DGGITQSPKYLFRKEGQNVTLSCEQNLNHDAMYWYRQDPGQGLRLIYYSQIVNDFQKGDIAEGYSVSREKKESFPLTVTSAQKNPTAFYLCASSIGRESDTQYFGPGTRLTVL.

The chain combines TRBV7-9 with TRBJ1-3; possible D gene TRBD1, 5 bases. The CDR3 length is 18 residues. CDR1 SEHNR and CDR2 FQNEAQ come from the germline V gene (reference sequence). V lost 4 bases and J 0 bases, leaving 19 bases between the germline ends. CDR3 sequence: CASSYINRQPSSGNTIYF. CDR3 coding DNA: TGTGCCAGCAGCTATATCAACAGGCAGCCGTCCTCTGGAAACACCATATATTTT.

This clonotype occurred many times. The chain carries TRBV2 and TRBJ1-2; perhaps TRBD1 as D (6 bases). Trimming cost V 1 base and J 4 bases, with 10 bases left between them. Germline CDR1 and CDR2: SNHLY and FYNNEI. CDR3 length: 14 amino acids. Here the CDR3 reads CASSEVGQFYGYTF. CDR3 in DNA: TGTGCCAGCAGTGAAGTCGGACAGTTCTATGGCTACACCTTC. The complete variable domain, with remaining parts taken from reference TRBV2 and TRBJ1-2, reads EPEVTQTPSHQVTQMGQEVILRCVPISNHLYFYWYRQILGQKVEFLVSFYNNEISEKSEIFDDQFSVERPDGSNFTLKIRSTKLEDSAMYFCASSEVGQFYGYTFGSGTRLTVV.

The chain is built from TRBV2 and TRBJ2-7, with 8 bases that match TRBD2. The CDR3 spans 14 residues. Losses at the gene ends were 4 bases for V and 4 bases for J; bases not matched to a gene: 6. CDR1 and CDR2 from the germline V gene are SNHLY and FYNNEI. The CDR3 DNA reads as TGTGCCAGCAGTGTGACAAGCGGGAGATACGAGCAGTACTTC. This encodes CASSVTSGRYEQYF.

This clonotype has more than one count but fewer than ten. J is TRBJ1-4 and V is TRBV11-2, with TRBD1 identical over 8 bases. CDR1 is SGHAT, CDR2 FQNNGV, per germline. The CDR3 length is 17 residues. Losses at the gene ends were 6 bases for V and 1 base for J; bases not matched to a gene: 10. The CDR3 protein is CASSYPGTGVTNEKLFF. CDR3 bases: TGTGCCAGCAGTTACCCAGGGACAGGCGTAACTAATGAAAAACTGTTTTTT. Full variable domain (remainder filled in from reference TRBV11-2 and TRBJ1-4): EAGVAQSPRYKIIEKRQSVAFWCNPISGHATLYWYQQILGQGPKLLIQFQNNGVVDDSQLPKDRFSAERLKGVDSTLKIQPAKLEDSAVYLCASSYPGTGVTNEKLFFGSGTQLSVL.

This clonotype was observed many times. CDR3 region: CSALGLAGEETQYF. CDR3 bases: TGCAGTGCCCTGGGACTAGCGGGAGAAGAGACCCAGTACTTC. The rearrangement uses TRBV20-1 and TRBJ2-5; 14 bases fit TRBD2. CDR3 length: 14 amino acids. Germline CDR1 reads DFQATT; CDR2 reads SNEGSKA (reference sequence). V trimming: 6 bases; J trimming: 3 bases; junction bases outside the gene matches: 3.

CDR3 protein: CASRAGQSKNTEAFF. CDR3 coding DNA: TGTGCCAGCAGGGCGGGACAGTCAAAGAACACTGAAGCTTTCTTT. The V and J genes are TRBV6-2 or TRBV6-3 and TRBJ1-1, with 7 bases aligning to TRBD1. The CDR3 length is 15 residues. The germline CDR1 and CDR2 sequences are MNHEY and SVGEGT. V lost 6 bases and J lost 1; bases outside the gene matches: 8.

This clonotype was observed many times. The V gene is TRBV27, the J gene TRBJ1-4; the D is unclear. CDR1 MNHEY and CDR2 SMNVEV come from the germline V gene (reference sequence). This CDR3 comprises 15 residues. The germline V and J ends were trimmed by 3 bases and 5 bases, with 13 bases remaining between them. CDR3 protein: CASSFDPGRNEKLFF. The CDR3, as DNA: TGTGCCAGCAGTTTCGATCCCGGGAGGAATGAAAAACTGTTTTTT.

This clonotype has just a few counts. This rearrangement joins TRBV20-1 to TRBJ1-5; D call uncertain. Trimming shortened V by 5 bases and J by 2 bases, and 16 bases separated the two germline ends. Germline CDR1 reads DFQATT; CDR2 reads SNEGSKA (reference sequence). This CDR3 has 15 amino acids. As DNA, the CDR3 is TGCAGTGCTGAACCCGTGAGTATCCGCAATCAGCCCCAGCATTTT. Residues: CSAEPVSIRNQPQHF.

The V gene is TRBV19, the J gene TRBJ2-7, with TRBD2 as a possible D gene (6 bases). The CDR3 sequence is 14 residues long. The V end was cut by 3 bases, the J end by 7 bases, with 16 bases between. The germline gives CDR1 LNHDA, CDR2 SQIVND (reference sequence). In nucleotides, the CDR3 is TGTGCCAGTAGTATGGGCGGGAATAGAGGTGAGCAGTACTTC. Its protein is CASSMGGNRGEQYF.

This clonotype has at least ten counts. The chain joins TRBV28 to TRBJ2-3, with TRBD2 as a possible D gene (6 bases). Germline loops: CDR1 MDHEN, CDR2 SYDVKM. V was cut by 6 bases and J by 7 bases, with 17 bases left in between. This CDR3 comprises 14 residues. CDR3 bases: TGTGCCAGCAGCCTCCCGCGCGGGATCTATACGCAGTATTTT. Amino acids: CASSLPRGIYTQYF.

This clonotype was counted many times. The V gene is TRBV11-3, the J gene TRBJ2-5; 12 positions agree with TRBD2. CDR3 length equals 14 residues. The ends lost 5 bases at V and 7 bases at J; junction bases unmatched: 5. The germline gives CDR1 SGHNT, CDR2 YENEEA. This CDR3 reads CASSPSGRVGTQYF. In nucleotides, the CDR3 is TGTGCCAGCAGCCCTAGCGGGAGGGTGGGGACCCAGTACTTC.

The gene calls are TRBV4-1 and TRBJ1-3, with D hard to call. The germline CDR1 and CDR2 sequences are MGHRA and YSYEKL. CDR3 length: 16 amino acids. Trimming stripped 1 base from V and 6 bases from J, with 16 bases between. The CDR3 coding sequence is TGCGCCAGCAGCCAAGCTTCCGGGGAGTCTTTAAACACCATATATTTT. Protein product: CASSQASGESLNTIYF.

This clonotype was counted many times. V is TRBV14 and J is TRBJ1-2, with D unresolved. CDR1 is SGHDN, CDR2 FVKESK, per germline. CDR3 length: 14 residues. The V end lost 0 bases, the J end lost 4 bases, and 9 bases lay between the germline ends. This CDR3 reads CASSQDRPSYGYTF. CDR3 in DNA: TGTGCCAGCAGCCAAGATCGGCCATCCTATGGCTACACCTTC.